Below, 12 T cell receptor beta chains from the same sample are listed, as sequenced in a study of blood T cell repertoires in COVID-19 (dated by TCRdb to between 2020 and 2021). Library preparation employed the immunoSEQ multiplex PCR assay. Held by TCRdb, this immuneACCESS table contains in-frame sequences only and omits some clones. Under half of the omission traces to an unresolved V gene where checked; the cause of the rest is unknown. The sample contains 95,000 to 150,000 clones, approximately 88% of them found a single time. The ten biggest clones cover roughly 8% of the sample. What was sequenced was peripheral blood. These receptors were obtained from a man in his fifties with acute or convalescent COVID-19.

The CDR3 region is CASSLVPTDFEQFF. The CDR3 DNA follows: TGTGCCAGCAGCTTAGTCCCGACAGACTTCGAGCAGTTCTTC. This sequence joins TRBV11-2 and TRBJ2-1; possible D gene TRBD1, 5 bases. CDR1 and CDR2 (germline): SGHAT, FQNNGV. Trimming stripped 1 base from V and 10 bases from J, with 14 bases between. This CDR3 has 14 residues.

The CDR3 region is CASSFVRGTNQPQHF. The CDR3 bases are TGTGCCAGCAGTTTTGTCCGGGGGACCAATCAGCCCCAGCATTTT. This chain joins TRBV28 and TRBJ1-5; a weak D match, TRBD1 (5 bases). Germline V gene sequence: CDR1 MDHEN, CDR2 SYDVKM. The V end was cut by 3 bases, the J end by 3 bases, with 12 bases between. CDR3 size: 15 residues.

Here the CDR3 reads CASSERTGAATNEKLFF. The CDR3 DNA is TGTGCCAGCAGTGAAAGAACAGGCGCTGCAACTAATGAAAAACTGTTTTTT. The chain combines TRBV25-1 with TRBJ1-4; maybe TRBD1 (5 bases). The CDR3 has 17 amino acids. CDR1 MGHDK and CDR2 SYGVNS come from the germline V gene. The V end was cut by 2 bases, the J end by 0 bases, with 13 bases between. Complete variable domain (other parts from reference TRBV25-1 and TRBJ1-4): EADIYQTPRYLVIGTGKKITLECSQTMGHDKMYWYQQDPGMELHLIHYSYGVNSTEKGDLSSESTVSRIRTEHFPLTLESARPSHTSQYLCASSERTGAATNEKLFFGSGTQLSVL.

V and J are TRBV5-4 and TRBJ1-6; 7 nucleotides match TRBD1. The V and J ends lost 4 bases and 7 bases, in that order; junction bases with no gene match: 5. CDR3 length: 14 amino acids. CDR1 and CDR2 from the germline V gene are SGHNT and YYREEE (reference sequence). The CDR3 is CASSQDRRNSPLHF. CDR3 DNA sequence: TGTGCCAGCAGCCAGGACAGGAGAAATTCACCCCTCCACTTT.

J is TRBJ2-7 and V is TRBV18, with TRBD2 matching over 14 bases. V lost 5 bases, J lost 3 bases, and 12 bases stayed unmatched. The CDR3 has 18 amino acids. Per the germline V gene, CDR1 is KGHSH and CDR2 is LQKENI. The CDR3 protein is CASSTRGTSGREFYEQYF. The CDR3 DNA reads as TGTGCCAGCTCAACCCGGGGGACTAGCGGGAGAGAGTTCTACGAGCAGTACTTC. Combining the CDR3 with reference TRBV18 and TRBJ2-7 gives the whole variable domain NAGVMQNPRHLVRRRGQEARLRCSPMKGHSHVYWYRQLPEEGLKFMVYLQKENIIDESGMPKERFSAEFPKEGPSILRIQQVVRGDSAAYFCASSTRGTSGREFYEQYFGPGTRLTVT.

The chain recombines TRBV9 with TRBJ2-1, with 12 bases aligning to TRBD2. V lost 0 bases to trimming and J lost 4 bases; unmatched junction nucleotides: 8. Looked up from germline, CDR1 is SGDLS and CDR2 is YYNGEE. The CDR3 totals 18 residues. The CDR3: CASSVETSGRMGYNEQFF. As DNA, the CDR3 is TGTGCCAGCAGCGTAGAAACTAGCGGGAGGATGGGGTACAATGAGCAGTTCTTC.

The gene calls are TRBV5-4 and TRBJ2-3; the D gene is possibly TRBD2 (5 bases). This CDR3 spans 15 amino acids. In germline, CDR1 is SGHNT, CDR2 YYREEE (reference sequence). Trimming stripped 5 bases from V and 0 bases from J, with 13 bases between. The CDR3 DNA reads as TGTGCCAGCAGAAGGGAGTATTCAAGCACAGATACGCAGTATTTT. Its protein product is CASRREYSSTDTQYF.

J is TRBJ2-7 and V is TRBV27; 10 bases are shared with TRBD1. There are 17 residues in the CDR3. J was trimmed by 6 bases and V by 3 bases; bases with no gene match: 14. Germline V lookup: CDR1 MNHEY, CDR2 SMNVEV (reference sequence). In DNA, the CDR3 is TGTGCCAGCAGTTTTTATGGGACAGGGGCCACCGCCACCGAGCAGTACTTC. This encodes CASSFYGTGATATEQYF.

This chain links TRBV5-1 with TRBJ2-3; TRBD2 matches at 7 bases. In germline, CDR1 is SGHRS, CDR2 YFSETQ. This CDR3 contains 16 residues. With 0 bases clipped from V and 1 base from J, the junction kept 5 bases outside the gene matches. The CDR3 bases are TGCGCCAGCAGCTTGGGGGCGGGAGTTGGCACAGATACGCAGTATTTT. Translation: CASSLGAGVGTDTQYF.

V is TRBV7-2 and J is TRBJ2-7; TRBD2 aligns across 16 bases. Trimming took 5 bases from V and 9 from J; bases not matched to a gene: 4. The CDR3 runs to 14 residues. Germline CDR1 is SGHTA and CDR2 is FQGNSA. The CDR3 loop is CASSPGLAGGRQYF. As DNA, the CDR3 is TGTGCCAGCAGCCCGGGACTAGCGGGAGGGCGGCAGTACTTC.

V usage is TRBV28 and J usage is TRBJ2-1, with no clear D. Germline-derived CDR1 and CDR2 are MDHEN and SYDVKM. CDR3 length: 16 amino acids. Trimming pared 2 bases from V and 0 bases from J, leaving 11 bases between. This chain's CDR3 is CASSLGDWNSYNEQFF. CDR3 sequence (DNA): TGTGCCAGCAGTTTAGGAGACTGGAACTCCTACAATGAGCAGTTCTTC.

V is TRBV7-9 and J is TRBJ2-1; D might be TRBD2 (5 bases). CDR1 and CDR2 from the germline V gene are SEHNR and FQNEAQ (reference sequence). Trimming removed 6 bases at V and 15 bases at J, with 18 bases between. The CDR3 length is 12 residues. CDR3 protein: CASSRGSSIRFF. In nucleotides, the CDR3 is TGTGCCAGCAGTCGAGGGAGCAGTATCAGGTTCTTC.